One TCR beta chain is described in this entry. This sample was taken from a study of T cell changes during pregnancy in multiple sclerosis. Profiled with immunoSEQ multiplex PCR; TCRdb holds only in-frame clones, not every one. The repertoire consists of around 80,000 clones, with about 92% occurring once and the leading ten covering 2% to 3%. The CDR3 sequence is 16 residues long. CDR1 is MGHRA and CDR2 is YSYEKL in the germline V gene. Unmatched junction bases numbered 6, after V lost 0 bases and J lost 7 bases. Specimen: peripheral blood, collected before pregnancy. The chain couples TRBV4-1 to TRBJ2-1; 10 bases align to TRBD2. The sequence was collected from a female donor with multiple sclerosis, enrolled in a pregnancy study. DNA for the CDR3: TGCGCCAGCAGCCAAGATATAACTAGCGGGACGAATGAGCAGTTCTTC. As protein: CASSQDITSGTNEQFF.